A selection of T cell receptor beta chains follows, all from one sample in a study of T-cell reconstitution after alpha-beta-depleted transplantation in children. Via MiXCR, TCRdb re-called the PCR reads, giving one row per CDR3 protein. The top ten hold about 15% of the sample, which has roughly 490,000 distinct CDR3 sequences, about 10% seen once. The sample was PBMCs, mostly from graft donor cells, taken 180 days after TCRalphabeta/CD19-depleted stem cell transplant. The receptors shown here come from a female patient younger than 10 who had a stem cell transplant for aplastic anemia, so the T cells may come from the graft donor. Each CDR3 is given with its conserved first and last residue. A D gene is named only where the DNA matches it firmly. Clone sizes are given selectively: once, few, many, or a class where the clone is expanded.

. TRBJ2-7 TRBV30 . 14 TGTGCCTGGAGGATAGGACTCCCCCGGGCCGAGCAGTACTTC CAWRIGLPRAEQYF
. TRBJ2-4 TRBV7-2 . 11 TGTGCCTCATGGGCCAAAAACATTCAGTACTTC CASWAKNIQYF
TRBD2 TRBJ2-5 TRBV24-1 many 16 TGTGCCACCAGTACCGCACTAGCGGGAGAACGTGAGACCCAGTACTTC CATSTALAGERETQYF
. TRBJ2-2 TRBV29-1 many 16 TGCAGCGTTGCGGGGTTAGCTGTTGCGAACACCGGGGAGCTGTTTTTT CSVAGLAVANTGELFF
. TRBJ2-1 TRBV6-6 . 13 TGTGCCAGCAGTTACAGGGACGGGAGTGAGCAGTTCTTC CASSYRDGSEQFF
. TRBJ1-2 TRBV29-1 . 11 TGCAGCGTTCTAATAAACTATGGCTACACCTTC CSVLINYGYTF
TRBD1 TRBJ2-1 TRBV20-1 many 15 TGCAGTGCTGCCCCCGACAGGGGAGCCTACAATGAGCAGTTCTTC CSAAPDRGAYNEQFF
TRBD1 TRBJ2-7 TRBV10-3 few 15 TGTGCCATCAGTGACCCCGGGACAGGTTTCTTCGGGCAGTACTTC CAISDPGTGFFGQYF
TRBD1 TRBJ1-5 TRBV20-1 . 15 TGCAGTGCTCACCGACAGGGGCCCGGCAATCAGCCCCAGCATTTT CSAHRQGPGNQPQHF
. TRBJ2-3 TRBV29-1 many 12 TGCAGTGGAGGACGGGGCACAGATACGCAGTATTTT CSGGRGTDTQYF
. TRBJ1-2 TRBV5-1 . 13 TGCGCCAGCAGCTTGGTTGGGGGTGAAGGCTACACCTTC CASSLVGGEGYTF
. TRBJ2-1 TRBV11-3 few 13 TGTGCCAGCATGCCGCGGTGGGGCAATGAGCAGTTCTTC CASMPRWGNEQFF
TRBD2 TRBJ2-1 TRBV9 many 15 TGTGCCAGCAGCAGTAGCGGGACTCCCTACAATGAGCAGTTCTTC CASSSSGTPYNEQFF
. TRBJ1-6 TRBV20-1 few 15 TGCAGTGCTAGTGTGCAGAGGGGAACGGGTTCACCCCTCCACTTT CSASVQRGTGSPLHF
TRBD1 TRBJ1-2 TRBV11-2 few 16 TGTGCCAGCAGCTCTGGTGGGACAGGGGACCACTATGGCTACACCTTC CASSSGGTGDHYGYTF
. TRBJ1-1 TRBV15 . 13 TGTGCCACCAGGAGAGGGCCTCTCGCTGAAGCTTTCTTT CATRRGPLAEAFF
TRBD1 TRBJ2-3 TRBV5-5 few 15 TGTGCCAGCAACCTGAGGGACAGGAGCACAGATACGCAGTATTTT CASNLRDRSTDTQYF
TRBD1 TRBJ1-5 TRBV11-2 . 20 TGTGCCAGCAGCTTGAGGGGGCCCAGGGTCTTACCTTATAGCAATCAGCCCCAGCATTTT CASSLRGPRVLPYSNQPQHF
. TRBJ2-1 TRBV7-3 many 15 TGTGCCAGCAGCTTAAATAGCGGCTCCTACAATGAGCAGTTCTTC CASSLNSGSYNEQFF
TRBD2 TRBJ2-1 TRBV30 few 14 TGTGCCTGGAGACTAGCGGGGAAATTCAATGAGCAGTTCTTC CAWRLAGKFNEQFF
TRBD2 TRBJ2-7 TRBV12-3/TRBV12-4 few 14 TGTGCCAGCAGCCCGGGGGGGGCGCAGATGGAGCAGTACTTC CASSPGGAQMEQYF
. TRBJ1-3 TRBV5-1 . 16 TGCGCCAGCAGCTTGGGCAGTTCCACCTCTGGAAACACCATATATTTT CASSLGSSTSGNTIYF
. TRBJ2-5 TRBV6-2/TRBV6-3 few 15 TGTGCCAGCAGTTACCTCGATCGGGACCAAGAGACCCAGTACTTC CASSYLDRDQETQYF
. TRBJ2-1 TRBV20-1 . 14 TGCAGTGTAGGTGGGCTAGCCTTCTACAATGAGCAGTTCTTC CSVGGLAFYNEQFF